This record concerns one T cell receptor (beta chain) sequence. The antigen this receptor binds is unknown. Per-nucleotide qualities are absent, and no much larger clonotype sits a single base away. The immunoSEQ hsTCRB v3.0 assay was used at survey level resolution for TRB variable region sequencing. The targeted TRB sequencing depth was about 35,000-55,000 T-cell genomes per sample. TRB libraries were pooled and sequenced on an Illumina MiSeq using a v3 150-cycle kit. In the paper's pipeline: Repertoire analysis was performed in R inside a reproducible Nextflow workflow that covered QC, data transformation and analysis. Custom analyses were implemented in LymphoSeq2, an R package for AIRR-Seq data exploration. After excluding a few samples that yielded fewer than 5000 total TRB sequences, fewer than 200 HIV repertoires remained for analysis. Among the approximately 180 retained HIV repertoires, 59 were collected before ART initiation and around 130 after ART initiation. Repertoires were downsampled to 5000 TRB nucleotide sequences, and summary statistics were averaged over 100 downsampling iterations. The analysis kept only TRB sequences whose CDR3 regions were at least seven amino acids long. A Shannon entropy-derived clonality score and the Gini coefficient were used to measure diversity. In the repertoire networks, any two of the top 5000 CDR3 amino acid sequences were connected whenever the two sequences differed by an edit distance of one. GLIPH2 predicted antigen specificity groups and MHC restriction for TRB CDR3 amino acid sequences. CDR3 amino acid sequences were matched against VDJdb and McPAS-TCR to flag known CMV, EBV, HIV or tissue antigen associations. Pre-ART, post-ART and control groups were compared with Wilcoxon signed-rank tests and Holm-Bonferroni correction. TCRdb holds this immuneACCESS table with in-frame rearrangements only. Some clones are missing; in checked studies, unresolved V genes explain under half, and the rest has no known cause. The DNA gave D and trimming, while V, J and clone size come from that table. The sample records tens of thousands of clones, 88% of which are singletons. The top ten clonotypes cover less than 8.5% of the sample.

The sample belongs to a study of long-term antiretroviral therapy in people with HIV (dated 2022 in TCRdb). With respect to the entire study: Collection of the earliest samples took place about a decade ahead of the 2015 WHO recommendation for immediate ART, at a time when ART was typically delayed until CD4 counts fell. No cross-contamination during QIAcube processing turned up in test extractions that ran a monoclonal T-cell line alongside 25 to 35 polyclonal samples. Eleven of the 30 participants with HIV were female. A total of 192 cryopreserved PBMC samples were contributed to the cohort by 30 adults with confirmed HIV infection, with samples collected serially over a mean of approximately six years (range 1-12). A retrospective serial study tested whether changes in peripheral blood TRB repertoire composition and diversity were associated with ART initiation and durable HIV suppression. Study-wide findings and limitations: Owing to limited PBMC availability, only the TCR beta chain was sequenced, without alpha chain pairing. Unsorted PBMC were profiled instead of sorted CD4+ and CD8+ T cells because pre-ART samples had limited cell numbers. Samples dated from the mid-2000s to the late 2010s, and the ART regimens used may be less effective than current ones. CDR3 length ranges in HIV repertoires were narrower than in controls, and network structure suggested an antigen-experienced repertoire with only a slight naive shift after ART. Expanded TRB clones identified before ART initiation dominated the repertoire across all time points, though the dominance fluctuated and decreased in many PLHIV after ART. Inferences about post-ART repertoire changes were limited because no data were available on ART adherence, viral resistance or therapy changes. ART initiation was associated with a significant increase in TRB diversity, but diversity stayed significantly below transplant donor controls even after long-term ART.

To be included, a participant needed at least one PBMC sample from before ART initiation plus at least two post-ART samples. Every participant with HIV received treatment in the United States of America. Before DNA extraction, cryopreserved samples of about 1-11 million PBMC were thawed and then washed. At the time of the earliest PBMC sample, participants with HIV were aged between roughly 20 and 60 years. Each participant contributed PBMC samples from 1-4 timepoints before ART initiation and 2-8 timepoints after ART initiation, with a median of 7 samples. For every participant, serial HIV viral load, CD4+ T-cell count, ART history and demographic data were obtained. Genomic DNA was extracted from unsorted PBMC with a Qiagen kit on a QIAcube, with processing performed in batches of 12 samples. The starting material was unsorted PBMCs, obtained around 5 years before starting antiretroviral therapy. The sequence derives from a man aged 45-65 years with HIV.

The DNA is as follows: TGTGCCAGCAGGGGCAGGGGAGACTATGGCTACACCTTC. Its protein reads: CASRGRGDYGYTF. Recombination joined TRBV7-3 with TRBJ1-2; tentative D gene TRBD1, with 6 bases matching. Via the germline V gene, CDR1 is SGHTA and CDR2 FQGTGA. Counted from cysteine to phenylalanine, this CDR3 has 13 amino acids. Solely the CDR3 DNA is kept, with 39 bases framed from the first base. Trimming at the junction amounts to 6 bases on V and 3 bases on J, and the germline ends lie 11 bases apart.